This T cell receptor beta chain was sequenced in a study of blood T cell repertoires in COVID-19 (dated by TCRdb to the early 2020s). The study in broad terms: Samples covering the acute and convalescent phases of COVID-19 were provided by collaborators in the United States, Italy and Spain. The repertoires were released in a freely available public database meant as a resource for research on the immune response to SARS-CoV-2. The material from the prospective study consisted of cDNA or gDNA derived from T cells, B-cell-depleted T cells, or PBMCs. HLA class I and class II types, where available, came from metadata supplied by the sample provider rather than from assay-based typing. Nearly every sample came with metadata listing a de-identified subject ID, COVID-19 status, age in years and sex. The dataset comprised deeply sampled blood TCRbeta repertoires from subjects exposed to, actively infected with, or recovered from COVID-19. The samples were drawn from two sources: the first 160 participants of the ongoing ImmuneRACE study, and approximately 1,300 subjects contributed by 6 global collaborators.

TCRbeta CDR3 regions were amplified from genomic DNA using the immunoSEQ Assay, a bias-controlled multiplex PCR. The authors' analysis ran thus. The number of nucleated cells in each sample was estimated by amplification of reference gene primers within the assay. To quantify the absolute abundance of each unique TCRbeta CDR3 rearrangement, sequence reads were collapsed and filtered. Productive Simpson clonality was computed per sample as the square root of Simpson's diversity index over productive rearrangements. TCRdb's version of the immuneACCESS table is confined to in-frame rearrangements and falls short of the full clone set. An unresolved V gene accounts for under half of the shortfall where checked; the remainder is of unknown origin. Clone size and V and J calls were adopted from that table, with D and trimming inferred from the DNA. This sample is represented by about 80,000 clones; approximately 78% of them were singletons. Together, the top ten hold under 35% of the sample.

The CDR3 has 15 amino acids, counting the end cysteine and phenylalanine. CDR3 DNA is the only sequence kept; it has 45 bases, read in frame from the first base. In the germline V gene (reference sequence), CDR1 corresponds to SGHNT and CDR2 to YYREEE. The V end loses 0 bases and the J end loses 2 bases, and a stretch of 9 bases separates them. As regards this clone: The antigen it recognizes is unknown. No base qualities exist here, and no much larger clone lies one base off it.

Collaborating institutions collected whole blood in K2EDTA tubes following their own protocols. For TCRbeta analysis, collaborator samples were shipped as frozen whole blood, as isolated PBMCs, or as DNA extracted from either sample type. Study-wide findings and limitations: Clinical and demographic metadata were provided uncurated, with the amount varying by source and participant.

This chain is built from TRBV5-4 and TRBJ2-1; TRBD1 might be the D gene, on 6 matching bases. The sequenced sample was peripheral blood. The source is a human donor in a cohort sampled during active COVID-19. The CDR3 amino acid sequence is: CASSLGQVTYNEQFF. The DNA is as follows: TGTGCCAGCAGCTTGGGACAGGTCACCTACAATGAGCAGTTCTTC.